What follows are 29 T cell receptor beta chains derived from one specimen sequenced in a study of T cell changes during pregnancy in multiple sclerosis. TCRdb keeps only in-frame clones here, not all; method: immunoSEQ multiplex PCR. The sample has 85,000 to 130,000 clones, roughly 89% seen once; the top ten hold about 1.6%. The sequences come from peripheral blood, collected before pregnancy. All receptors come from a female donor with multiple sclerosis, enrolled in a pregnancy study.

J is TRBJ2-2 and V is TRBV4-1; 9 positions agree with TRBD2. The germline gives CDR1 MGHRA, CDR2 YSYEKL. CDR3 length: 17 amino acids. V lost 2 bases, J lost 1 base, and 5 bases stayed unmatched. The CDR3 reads CASSQLQLAGNTGELFF. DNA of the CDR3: TGCGCCAGCAGCCAACTCCAACTAGCGGGGAACACCGGGGAGCTGTTTTTT.

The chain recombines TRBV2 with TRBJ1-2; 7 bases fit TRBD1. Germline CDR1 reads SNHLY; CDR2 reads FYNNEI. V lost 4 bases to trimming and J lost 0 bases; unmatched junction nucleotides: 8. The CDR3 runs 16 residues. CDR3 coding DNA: TGTGCCAGCAGTGTTCCCCGACAGGGCTCTAACTATGGCTACACCTTC. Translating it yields CASSVPRQGSNYGYTF.

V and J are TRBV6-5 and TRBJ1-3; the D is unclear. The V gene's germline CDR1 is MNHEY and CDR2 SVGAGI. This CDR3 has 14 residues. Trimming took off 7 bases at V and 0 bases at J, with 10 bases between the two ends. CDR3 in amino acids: CASTLGLSGNTIYF. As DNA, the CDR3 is TGTGCCAGCACCCTCGGACTCTCTGGAAACACCATATATTTT.

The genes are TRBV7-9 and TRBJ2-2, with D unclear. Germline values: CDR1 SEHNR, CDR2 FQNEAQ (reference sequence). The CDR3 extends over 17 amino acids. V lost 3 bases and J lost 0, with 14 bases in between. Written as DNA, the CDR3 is TGTGCCAGCAGCTTGCTATTACCCCTATCGAACACCGGGGAGCTGTTTTTT. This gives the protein CASSLLLPLSNTGELFF.

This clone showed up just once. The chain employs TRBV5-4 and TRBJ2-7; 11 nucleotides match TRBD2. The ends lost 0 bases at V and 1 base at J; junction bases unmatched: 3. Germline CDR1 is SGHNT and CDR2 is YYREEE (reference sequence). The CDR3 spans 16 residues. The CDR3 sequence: CASSLGGTSGSYEQYF. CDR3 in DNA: TGTGCCAGCAGCTTGGGTGGGACTAGCGGATCCTACGAGCAGTACTTC.

CDR3 loop: CASSLIGAKKLFF. The DNA for the CDR3 is TGTGCCAGCAGTTTGATTGGGGCTAAAAAACTGTTTTTT. The V call is TRBV28, the J call TRBJ1-4, with D perhaps TRBD1 (5 bases). The germline gives CDR1 MDHEN, CDR2 SYDVKM. The CDR3 covers 13 residues. Trimming shortened V by 3 bases and J by 9 bases, and 11 bases separated the two germline ends.

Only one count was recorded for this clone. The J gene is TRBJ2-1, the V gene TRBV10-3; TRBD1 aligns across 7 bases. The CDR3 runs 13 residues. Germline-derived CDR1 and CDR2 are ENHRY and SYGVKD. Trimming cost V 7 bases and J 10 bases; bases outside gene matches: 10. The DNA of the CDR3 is TGTGCCATCAACGGGAACCCGGGACAGGAGCAGTTCTTC. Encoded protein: CAINGNPGQEQFF.

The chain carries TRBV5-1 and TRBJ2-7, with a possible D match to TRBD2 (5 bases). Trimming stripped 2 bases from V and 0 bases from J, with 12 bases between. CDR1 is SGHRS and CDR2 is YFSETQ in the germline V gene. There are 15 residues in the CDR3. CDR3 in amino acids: CASSLFGESSYEQYF. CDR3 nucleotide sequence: TGCGCCAGCAGCTTATTCGGGGAGAGCTCCTACGAGCAGTACTTC.

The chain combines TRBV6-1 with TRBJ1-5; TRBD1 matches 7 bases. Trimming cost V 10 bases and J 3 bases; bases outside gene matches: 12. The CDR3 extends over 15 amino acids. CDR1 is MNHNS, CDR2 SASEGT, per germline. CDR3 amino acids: CATDWTGGINQPQHF. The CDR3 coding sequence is TGTGCCACTGATTGGACAGGAGGGATCAATCAGCCCCAGCATTTT.

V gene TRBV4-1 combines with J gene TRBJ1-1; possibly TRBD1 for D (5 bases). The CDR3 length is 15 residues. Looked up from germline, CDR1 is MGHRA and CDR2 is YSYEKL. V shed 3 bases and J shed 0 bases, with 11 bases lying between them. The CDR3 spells CASSHGQGLNTEAFF. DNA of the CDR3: TGCGCCAGCAGCCATGGTCAGGGTCTGAACACTGAAGCTTTCTTT.

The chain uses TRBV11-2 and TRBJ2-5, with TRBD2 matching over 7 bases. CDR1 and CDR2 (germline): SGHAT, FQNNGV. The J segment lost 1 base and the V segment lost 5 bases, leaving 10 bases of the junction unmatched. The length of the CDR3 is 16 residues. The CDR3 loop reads CASSGRVDLAQETQYF. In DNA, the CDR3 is TGTGCCAGCAGCGGGAGGGTCGACCTAGCCCAAGAGACCCAGTACTTC.

CDR3 amino acids: CASSIGLTEYYEQYF. The DNA of the CDR3 is TGTGCCAGTAGTATCGGCCTGACAGAGTACTACGAGCAGTACTTC. The genes are TRBV19 and TRBJ2-7, with D possibly matching TRBD1 (5 bases). CDR3 length equals 15 residues. Trimming took off 3 bases at V and 3 bases at J, with 15 bases between the two ends. The V gene's germline CDR1 is LNHDA and CDR2 SQIVND (reference sequence).

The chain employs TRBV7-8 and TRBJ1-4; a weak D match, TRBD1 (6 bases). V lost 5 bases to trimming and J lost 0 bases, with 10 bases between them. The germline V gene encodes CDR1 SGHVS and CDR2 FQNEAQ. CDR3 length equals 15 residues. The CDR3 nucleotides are TGTGCCAGCAGCGTACGACAGGCAACTAATGAAAAACTGTTTTTT. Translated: CASSVRQATNEKLFF. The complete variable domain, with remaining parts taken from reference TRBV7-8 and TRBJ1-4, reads GAGVSQSPRYKVAKRGQDVALRCDPISGHVSLFWYQQALGQGPEFLTYFQNEAQLDKSGLPSDRFFAERPEGSVSTLKIQRTQQEDSAVYLCASSVRQATNEKLFFGSGTQLSVL.

CDR3 nucleotide sequence: TGTGCCAGCAGCCGGTCAGGGTCAACTAATGAAAAACTGTTTTTT. This gives the protein CASSRSGSTNEKLFF. This chain links TRBV28 with TRBJ1-4, with D perhaps matching TRBD1 (5 bases). The V and J ends lost 6 bases and 0 bases respectively, with 11 bases between them. Per germline, CDR1 MDHEN and CDR2 SYDVKM. CDR3 length equals 15 residues.

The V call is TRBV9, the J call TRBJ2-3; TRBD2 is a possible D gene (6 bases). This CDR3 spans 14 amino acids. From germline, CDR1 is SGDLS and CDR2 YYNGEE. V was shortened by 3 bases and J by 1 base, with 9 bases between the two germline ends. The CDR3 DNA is TGTGCCAGCAGCGAGGTAGCGGGCACAGATACGCAGTATTTT. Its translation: CASSEVAGTDTQYF.

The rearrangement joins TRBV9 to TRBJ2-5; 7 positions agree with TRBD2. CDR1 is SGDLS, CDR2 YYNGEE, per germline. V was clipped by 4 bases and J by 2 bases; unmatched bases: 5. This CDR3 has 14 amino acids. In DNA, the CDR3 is TGTGCCAGCAGCACCGGACTAGTTCAAGAGACCCAGTACTTC. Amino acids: CASSTGLVQETQYF.

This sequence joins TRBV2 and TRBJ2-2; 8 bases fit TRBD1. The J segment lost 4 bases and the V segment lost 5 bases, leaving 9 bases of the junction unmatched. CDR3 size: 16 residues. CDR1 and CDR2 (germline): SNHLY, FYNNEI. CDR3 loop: CASSPVGTGFTGELFF. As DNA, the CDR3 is TGTGCCAGCAGTCCCGTTGGGACAGGATTCACCGGGGAGCTGTTTTTT.

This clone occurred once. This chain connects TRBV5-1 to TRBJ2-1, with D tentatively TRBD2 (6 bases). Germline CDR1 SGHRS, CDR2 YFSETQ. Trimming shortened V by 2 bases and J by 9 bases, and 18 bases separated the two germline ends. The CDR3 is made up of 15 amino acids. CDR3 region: CASSLGGGYRGEQFF. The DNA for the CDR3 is TGCGCCAGCAGCTTAGGTGGGGGGTATCGAGGTGAGCAGTTCTTC.

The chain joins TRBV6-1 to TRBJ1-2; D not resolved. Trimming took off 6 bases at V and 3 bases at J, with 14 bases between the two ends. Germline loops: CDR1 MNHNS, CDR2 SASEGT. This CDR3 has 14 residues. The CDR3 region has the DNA TGTGCCAGCAGCCGCGGGAGCGGTCACTATGGCTACACCTTC. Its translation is CASSRGSGHYGYTF.

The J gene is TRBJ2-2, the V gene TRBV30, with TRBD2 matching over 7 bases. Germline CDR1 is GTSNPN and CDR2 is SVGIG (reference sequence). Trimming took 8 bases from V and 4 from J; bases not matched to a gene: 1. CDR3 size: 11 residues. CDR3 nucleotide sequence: TGTGCCGGGGGGGGCACCGGGGAGCTGTTTTTT. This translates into CAGGGTGELFF.

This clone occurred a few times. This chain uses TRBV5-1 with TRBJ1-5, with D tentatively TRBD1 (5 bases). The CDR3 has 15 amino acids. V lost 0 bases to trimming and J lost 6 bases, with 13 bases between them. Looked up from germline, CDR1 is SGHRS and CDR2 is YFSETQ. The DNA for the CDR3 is TGCGCCAGCAGCTTGGCGGGGGTGGCAGGTCAGCCCCAGCATTTT. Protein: CASSLAGVAGQPQHF.

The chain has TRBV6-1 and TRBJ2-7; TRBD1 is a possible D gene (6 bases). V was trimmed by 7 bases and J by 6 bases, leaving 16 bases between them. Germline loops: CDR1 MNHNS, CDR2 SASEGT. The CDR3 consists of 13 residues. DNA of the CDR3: TGTGCCAGCATTTTGAGGGGGTTGAGCGAGCAGTACTTC. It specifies CASILRGLSEQYF.

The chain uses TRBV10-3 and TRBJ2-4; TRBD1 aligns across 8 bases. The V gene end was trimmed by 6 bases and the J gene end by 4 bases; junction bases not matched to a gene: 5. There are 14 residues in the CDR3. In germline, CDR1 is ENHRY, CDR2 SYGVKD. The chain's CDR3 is CAISPGQGKNIQYF. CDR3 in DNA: TGTGCCATCAGCCCAGGACAGGGTAAAAACATTCAGTACTTC.

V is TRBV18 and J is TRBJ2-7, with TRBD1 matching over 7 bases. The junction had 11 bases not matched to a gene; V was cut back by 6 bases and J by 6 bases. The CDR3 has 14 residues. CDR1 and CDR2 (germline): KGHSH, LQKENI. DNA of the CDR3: TGTGCCAGCTCTACCACTAGGGGGCTCAGCGAGCAGTACTTC. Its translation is CASSTTRGLSEQYF.

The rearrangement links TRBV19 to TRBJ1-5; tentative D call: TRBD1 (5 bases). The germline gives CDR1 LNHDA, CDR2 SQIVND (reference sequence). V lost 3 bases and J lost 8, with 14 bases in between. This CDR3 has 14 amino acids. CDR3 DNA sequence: TGTGCCAGTAGTATTTTGGGGGGAGGTGAGCCCCAGCATTTT. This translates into CASSILGGGEPQHF. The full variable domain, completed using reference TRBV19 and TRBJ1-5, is DGGITQSPKYLFRKEGQNVTLSCEQNLNHDAMYWYRQDPGQGLRLIYYSQIVNDFQKGDIAEGYSVSREKKESFPLTVTSAQKNPTAFYLCASSILGGGEPQHFGDGTRLSIL.

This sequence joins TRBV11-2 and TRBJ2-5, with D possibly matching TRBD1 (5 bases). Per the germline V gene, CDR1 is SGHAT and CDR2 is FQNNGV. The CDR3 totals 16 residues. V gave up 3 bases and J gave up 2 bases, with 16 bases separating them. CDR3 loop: CASSFLDKGSQETQYF. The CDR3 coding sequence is TGTGCCAGCAGCTTCCTTGATAAGGGGTCACAAGAGACCCAGTACTTC.

CDR3 in DNA: TGTGCCAGCAGTGATGCGGACAGCCGTTTGGGTACTGAAGCTTTCTTT. Amino acids: CASSDADSRLGTEAFF. The rearrangement joins TRBV2 to TRBJ1-1; TRBD1 is a possible D gene (6 bases). The CDR3 is made up of 16 amino acids. Trimming shortened V by 3 bases and J by 5 bases, and 19 bases separated the two germline ends. Looked up from germline, CDR1 is SNHLY and CDR2 is FYNNEI.

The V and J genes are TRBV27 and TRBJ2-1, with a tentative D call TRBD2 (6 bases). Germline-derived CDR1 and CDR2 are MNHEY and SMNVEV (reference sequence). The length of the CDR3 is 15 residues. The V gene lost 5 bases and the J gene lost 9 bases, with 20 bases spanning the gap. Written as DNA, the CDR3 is TGTGCCAGCAGTCCTACTGTCGGCGGGAACTCTGAGCAGTTCTTC. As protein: CASSPTVGGNSEQFF.

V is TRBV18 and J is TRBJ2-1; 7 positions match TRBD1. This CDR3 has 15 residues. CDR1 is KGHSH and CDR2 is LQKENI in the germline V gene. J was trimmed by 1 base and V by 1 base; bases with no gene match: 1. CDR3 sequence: CASSPQGASYNEQFF. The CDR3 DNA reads TGTGCCAGCTCACCACAGGGGGCGTCCTACAATGAGCAGTTCTTC.